The 21 T cell receptor beta chains reported below all come from one sample, sequenced in a study of OX40 agonist ivuxolimab in advanced cancers. Repertoires were generated with immunoSEQ multiplex PCR, while TCRdb's copy carries only in-frame clones and drops some. Of some 60,000 clones in the sample, approximately 82% were seen once. The source material was CD4+ or CD8+ T cells sorted from blood, sampled in a trial of the OX40 agonist ivuxolimab. Every receptor here comes from an adult with an advanced solid tumor such as melanoma, head and neck, liver or kidney cancer.

The rearrangement uses TRBV2 and TRBJ2-1, with D unresolved. The germline CDR1 and CDR2 sequences are SNHLY and FYNNEI. V was shortened by 2 bases and J by 6 bases, with 14 bases between the two germline ends. This CDR3 region has 15 residues. The DNA of the CDR3 is TGTGCCAGCAGTGAAATCCAGAGCGTCGGCAATGAGCAGTTCTTC. Protein product: CASSEIQSVGNEQFF.

The chain links TRBV6-1 to TRBJ2-5; 7 bases agree with TRBD2. This CDR3 has 11 amino acids. The trim removed 5 bases at V and 8 bases at J, leaving 2 bases unmatched. CDR1 and CDR2 (germline): MNHNS, SASEGT. The CDR3 sequence: CASSRDYTQYF. The CDR3 DNA follows: TGTGCCAGCAGTCGGGACTACACCCAGTACTTC.

The chain is built from TRBV27 and TRBJ2-7; possibly TRBD1 for D (5 bases). V lost 4 bases and J lost 5, with 9 bases in between. The CDR3 has 12 residues. Germline CDR1 and CDR2: MNHEY and SMNVEV (reference sequence). In nucleotides, the CDR3 is TGTGCCAGCAGTTCCCAGGGAAACGAGCAGTACTTC. Its protein is CASSSQGNEQYF.

This clone was picked up one time. The V gene is TRBV7-2, the J gene TRBJ1-2; TRBD1 is a possible D gene (5 bases). Per the germline V gene, CDR1 is SGHTA and CDR2 is FQGNSA. Trimming took off 5 bases at V and 4 bases at J, with 17 bases between the two ends. The CDR3 has 15 amino acids. The CDR3 bases are TGTGCCAGCAGCCCCCGCCACGGGGCGGGCTATGGCTACACCTTC. The encoded protein is CASSPRHGAGYGYTF.

The chain is built from TRBV29-1 and TRBJ1-3; weak D call: TRBD1 (6 bases). Germline-derived CDR1 and CDR2 are SQVTM and ANQGSEA. The length of the CDR3 is 14 residues. The V gene lost 3 bases and the J gene lost 0 bases, with 9 bases spanning the gap. The CDR3 DNA follows: TGCAGCGTTGAGGTGGACAGCTCTGGAAACACCATATATTTT. Amino acid sequence: CSVEVDSSGNTIYF.

The chain links TRBV6-5 to TRBJ1-6, with TRBD1 as a possible D gene (6 bases). The CDR3 runs 16 residues. Germline CDR1 is MNHEY and CDR2 is SVGAGI. The germline V and J ends were trimmed by 4 bases and 7 bases, with 17 bases remaining between them. The CDR3 sequence is CASSLKSGAWNSPLHF. CDR3 sequence (DNA): TGTGCCAGCAGTTTAAAATCGGGGGCATGGAATTCACCCCTCCACTTT.

On this clone itself: At one of its ends the junction is not consistent with the germline gene, which may arise from a read error. The chain recombines TRBV6-6 with TRBJ1-1, with 7 bases that match TRBD1. Germline V gene lookup returns CDR1 MNHNY and CDR2 SVGAGI (reference sequence). This CDR3 is 15 amino acids long. The CDR3 DNA reads TGTGCCAGCAGCCCCGTGACAGGGTTGAAAACTGAAGCTTTCTTT. Translation: CASSPVTGLKTEAFF.

The rearrangement joins TRBV9 to TRBJ2-7, with 8 positions matching TRBD2. This CDR3 is 15 amino acids long. Germline CDR1 SGDLS, CDR2 YYNGEE. Trimming cost V 3 bases and J 2 bases; bases outside gene matches: 7. The CDR3 loop reads CASSEEGGGTYEQYF. Written as DNA, the CDR3 is TGTGCCAGCAGCGAGGAGGGCGGGGGGACCTACGAGCAGTACTTC.

The chain recombines TRBV21-1 with TRBJ2-1; the table's D call TRBD2 went unverified against the DNA. TRBV21-1 represents a pseudogene. The CDR3 is 17 amino acids. CDR3 loop: CASSKKGRDCSYNEQFF. The CDR3 bases are TGTGCCAGCAGCAAAAAAGGCCGGGACTGTTCCTACAATGAGCAGTTCTTC.

The chain employs TRBV19 and TRBJ1-4; 12 bases fit TRBD1. Germline V lookup: CDR1 LNHDA, CDR2 SQIVND (reference sequence). The CDR3 loop spans 14 amino acids. J gave up 8 bases and V 5 bases, and 3 bases lay outside the gene matches. The CDR3 reads CASSPGTGGEKLFF. Here the CDR3 DNA reads TGTGCCAGTAGTCCCGGGACAGGGGGCGAAAAACTGTTTTTT.

The gene calls are TRBV6-5 and TRBJ1-1; the D gene is possibly TRBD1 (5 bases). The germline V gene encodes CDR1 MNHEY and CDR2 SVGAGI. Trimming shortened V by 4 bases and J by 9 bases, and 9 bases separated the two germline ends. The CDR3 totals 11 residues. The CDR3: CASSLQEKAFF. CDR3 bases: TGTGCCAGCAGTTTACAGGAGAAAGCTTTCTTT.

The V and J genes are TRBV19 and TRBJ1-5; D remains unclear. The CDR3 is 12 amino acids. Trimming removed 5 bases from V and 6 bases from J, with 8 bases in between. Germline V gives CDR1 LNHDA, CDR2 SQIVND (reference sequence). CDR3 nucleotide sequence: TGTGCCAGTAGTCCCCTTACTCAGCCCCAGCATTTT. Encoded protein: CASSPLTQPQHF.

This rearrangement joins TRBV5-1 to TRBJ2-2; TRBD2 is a possible D gene (6 bases). This CDR3 is built from 15 residues. V was cut by 0 bases and J by 4 bases, with 10 bases left in between. Germline V gene sequence: CDR1 SGHRS, CDR2 YFSETQ. The CDR3 loop is CASSLGGAGTGELFF. In DNA, the CDR3 is TGCGCCAGCAGCTTGGGGGGAGCGGGCACCGGGGAGCTGTTTTTT.

The rearrangement joins TRBV19 to TRBJ2-2, with 8 bases that match TRBD2. This CDR3 is 16 amino acids long. CDR1 and CDR2 (germline): LNHDA, SQIVND (reference sequence). V gave up 6 bases and J gave up 2 bases; unmatched junction bases: 8. The CDR3 coding sequence is TGTGCCAGTAGAAGAGATCGGGGGGGAAACACCGGGGAGCTGTTTTTT. It yields the protein CASRRDRGGNTGELFF.

This clone was found a few times. The chain is built from TRBV19 and TRBJ1-6, with D possibly matching TRBD1 (6 bases). Deletions cut 10 bases from V and 8 bases from J, with 18 bases between. Looked up from germline, CDR1 is LNHDA and CDR2 is SQIVND (reference sequence). The CDR3 has 14 amino acids. The CDR3 loop reads CATQAGGLDSPLHF. CDR3 nucleotide sequence: TGTGCCACCCAAGCCGGGGGGCTGGATTCACCCCTCCACTTT.

V gene TRBV5-6 combines with J gene TRBJ2-3; TRBD2 matches at 8 bases. The CDR3 is made up of 16 amino acids. The trim removed 4 bases at V and 2 bases at J, leaving 9 bases unmatched. Germline loops: CDR1 SGHDT, CDR2 YYEEEE. CDR3 amino acids: CASSLWASGSTDTQYF. DNA of the CDR3: TGTGCCAGCAGCCTCTGGGCTAGCGGGTCCACAGATACGCAGTATTTT.

The chain joins TRBV29-1 to TRBJ2-5; D is uncertain. CDR1 is SQVTM and CDR2 is ANQGSEA in the germline V gene. The ends were cut back, 4 bases at V and 3 bases at J, with 9 bases in the middle. The CDR3 length is 12 residues. The CDR3 spells CSVARQEETQYF. CDR3 in DNA: TGCAGCGTTGCCCGGCAGGAAGAGACCCAGTACTTC.

The CDR3 DNA reads as TGTGCCAGCAGCAACCGACAGGGGGCCGCAGATACGCAGTATTTT. This encodes CASSNRQGAADTQYF. The chain recombines TRBV7-2 with TRBJ2-3; 10 nucleotides line up with TRBD1. With 5 bases clipped from V and 4 bases from J, the junction kept 6 bases outside the gene matches. Germline V gene sequence: CDR1 SGHTA, CDR2 FQGNSA. The CDR3 consists of 15 residues.

The gene calls are TRBV11-2 and TRBJ2-1, with 8 bases aligning to TRBD2. V was clipped by 1 base and J by 13 bases; unmatched bases: 3. The CDR3 length is 12 residues. Germline-derived CDR1 and CDR2 are SGHAT and FQNNGV. CDR3 in amino acids: CASSLAGGKQFF. The CDR3 DNA follows: TGTGCCAGCAGCTTAGCGGGGGGGAAACAGTTCTTC.

The gene calls are TRBV19 and TRBJ2-1, with D tentatively TRBD2 (6 bases). This CDR3 is built from 16 residues. In germline, CDR1 is LNHDA, CDR2 SQIVND (reference sequence). V dropped 1 base and J dropped 2 bases, with 12 bases sitting between them. The CDR3 DNA is TGTGCCAGTAGTATAGGGTCGGGAGCAGCCTACAATGAGCAGTTCTTC. Protein: CASSIGSGAAYNEQFF.

The chain has TRBV5-4 and TRBJ2-3; D unresolved. This CDR3 has 14 amino acids. V lost 5 bases and J 0 bases, leaving 10 bases between the germline ends. Germline lookup yields CDR1 SGHNT and CDR2 YYREEE (reference sequence). DNA for the CDR3: TGTGCCAGCAGTCGAGAGCTAAGCACAGATACGCAGTATTTT. This sequence encodes CASSRELSTDTQYF.